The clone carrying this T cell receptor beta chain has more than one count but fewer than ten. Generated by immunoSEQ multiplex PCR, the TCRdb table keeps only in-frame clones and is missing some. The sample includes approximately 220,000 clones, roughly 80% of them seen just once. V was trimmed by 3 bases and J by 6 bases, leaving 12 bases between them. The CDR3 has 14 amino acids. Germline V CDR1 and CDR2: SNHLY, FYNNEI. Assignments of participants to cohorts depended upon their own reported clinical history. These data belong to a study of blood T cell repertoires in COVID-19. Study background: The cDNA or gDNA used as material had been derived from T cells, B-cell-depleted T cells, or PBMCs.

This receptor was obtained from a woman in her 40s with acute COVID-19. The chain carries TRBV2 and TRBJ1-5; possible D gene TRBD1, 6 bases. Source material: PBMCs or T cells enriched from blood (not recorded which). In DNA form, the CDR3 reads TGTGCCAGCAGTGATACCGACAGGTCTCAGCCCCAGCATTTT. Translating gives CASSDTDRSQPQHF.